A selection of T cell receptor beta chains follows, all from one sample in a study of T cells in Graves' hyperthyroidism and ophthalmopathy. One entry per CDR3 protein results from TCRdb running MiXCR on the multiplex PCR reads. The sample contains about 350,000 distinct CDR3 sequences, approximately 18% of which appear only once. Material for sequencing was blood. The source is a woman under 40 with Graves' hyperthyroidism that later progressed to Graves' ophthalmopathy. Both conserved end residues are part of each CDR3. Each record gives: J gene, clone size, V gene, D gene, CDR3 protein, CDR3 DNA. A D gene is named only where the DNA matches it firmly. Clone sizes are given selectively: once, few, many, or a class where the clone is expanded.

>TRBJ1-5|-|TRBV4-1|-
CASSQELRDNQPQHF
TGCGCCAGCAGCCAAGAACTCCGGGACAATCAGCCCCAGCATTTT
>TRBJ1-1|many|TRBV3-1|TRBD1
CASSERQGEAEAFF
TGTGCCAGCAGCGAACGACAGGGCGAGGCTGAAGCTTTCTTT
>TRBJ2-5|many|TRBV20-1|-
CSARVKGLGETQYF
TGCAGTGCTAGAGTCAAGGGGTTGGGAGAGACCCAGTACTTC
>TRBJ1-1|-|TRBV12-3/TRBV12-4|-
CASRNRDRAFF
TGTGCCAGCAGAAACAGGGATCGGGCTTTCTTT
>TRBJ2-2|-|TRBV24-1|TRBD2
CATSDLSGGGVTGELFF
TGTGCCACCAGTGATTTGAGCGGGGGGGGAGTTACCGGGGAGCTGTTTTTT
>TRBJ2-1|-|TRBV11-2|TRBD2
CASSLGLAGGSGFF
TGTGCCAGCAGCCTCGGACTAGCGGGAGGGTCGGGGTTCTTC
>TRBJ2-1|-|TRBV24-1|-
CATSEPREAYNEQFF
TGTGCCACCAGTGAGCCCAGGGAAGCATACAATGAGCAGTTCTTC
>TRBJ2-1|many|TRBV19|-
CASSITGTDSYNEQFF
TGTGCCAGTAGTATCACCGGGACGGATTCGTACAATGAGCAGTTCTTC
>TRBJ2-3|-|TRBV5-5|-
CASSLATSTATQYF
TGTGCCAGCAGCTTGGCAACTTCCACAGCTACGCAGTATTTT
>TRBJ2-1|many|TRBV2|-
CASSGTSSYNEQFF
TGTGCCAGCAGCGGGACGAGCTCCTACAATGAGCAGTTCTTC
>TRBJ2-7|many|TRBV2|TRBD1
CASSGPGTGPYEQYF
TGTGCCAGCAGTGGTCCCGGGACAGGCCCCTACGAGCAGTACTTC
>TRBJ2-7|many|TRBV18|TRBD1
CASSPRQGTYEQYF
TGTGCCAGCTCACCCCGACAGGGCACGTACGAGCAGTACTTC
>TRBJ1-1|few|TRBV19|-
CASSHIGPLGSTEAFF
TGTGCCAGTAGTCATATAGGACCCCTTGGGTCAACTGAAGCTTTCTTT
>TRBJ1-1|many|TRBV5-1|-
CASSLVGEGRTEAFF
TGCGCCAGCAGCTTGGTTGGGGAGGGGCGGACTGAAGCTTTCTTT
>TRBJ1-5|many|TRBV19|TRBD1
CASYQGAGNQPQHF
TGTGCCAGTTATCAGGGGGCGGGCAATCAGCCCCAGCATTTT
>TRBJ1-5|few|TRBV19|-
CASSIVEGAGNQPQHF
TGTGCCAGTAGTATAGTAGAAGGGGCAGGCAATCAGCCCCAGCATTTT
>TRBJ2-3|-|TRBV25-1|-
CASSDWEGGPSTDTQYF
TGTGCCAGCAGTGATTGGGAGGGGGGGCCTAGCACAGATACGCAGTATTTT
>TRBJ2-1|many|TRBV27|TRBD2
CASSPNPGGAWEQFF
TGTGCCAGCAGTCCCAACCCGGGGGGGGCCTGGGAGCAGTTCTTC
>TRBJ2-2|many|TRBV7-9|TRBD2
CASSSRNTLAWGELFF
TGTGCCAGCAGCTCGCGAAATACACTAGCGTGGGGGGAGCTGTTTTTT
>TRBJ2-5|few|TRBV5-6|-
CASSLMGSGETQYF
TGTGCCAGCAGCCTCATGGGGAGCGGGGAGACCCAGTACTTC
>TRBJ2-1|many|TRBV10-2|TRBD1
CASSGQGAEQFF
TGCGCCAGCAGTGGGCAGGGGGCTGAGCAGTTCTTC
>TRBJ1-2|many|TRBV12-3/TRBV12-4|-
CASSFGFSYGYTF
TGTGCCAGCAGTTTCGGGTTTTCCTATGGCTACACCTTC
>TRBJ2-1|many|TRBV2|-
CASVRSTYNEQFF
TGTGCCAGCGTGCGGAGCACCTACAATGAGCAGTTCTTC
>TRBJ1-6|many|TRBV12-3/TRBV12-4|-
CASSLGPPGGNSPLHF
TGTGCCAGCAGCTTGGGGCCTCCCGGGGGTAATTCACCCCTCCACTTT
>TRBJ2-2|few|TRBV5-1|-
CASSLGVSATGELFF
TGCGCCAGCAGCTTGGGAGTTTCCGCCACCGGGGAGCTGTTTTTT
>TRBJ2-5|many|TRBV18|-
CASSPRFSTGETQYF
TGTGCCAGCTCACCACGCTTCAGTACGGGGGAGACCCAGTACTTC
>TRBJ2-7|many|TRBV27|TRBD1
CASSLSGTGLRYEQYF
TGTGCCAGCAGTTTATCCGGGACAGGGCTTCGATACGAGCAGTACTTC
>TRBJ2-2|few|TRBV5-1|TRBD1
CASSLGQGLPGELFF
TGCGCCAGCAGCTTGGGACAGGGGCTACCCGGGGAGCTGTTTTTT